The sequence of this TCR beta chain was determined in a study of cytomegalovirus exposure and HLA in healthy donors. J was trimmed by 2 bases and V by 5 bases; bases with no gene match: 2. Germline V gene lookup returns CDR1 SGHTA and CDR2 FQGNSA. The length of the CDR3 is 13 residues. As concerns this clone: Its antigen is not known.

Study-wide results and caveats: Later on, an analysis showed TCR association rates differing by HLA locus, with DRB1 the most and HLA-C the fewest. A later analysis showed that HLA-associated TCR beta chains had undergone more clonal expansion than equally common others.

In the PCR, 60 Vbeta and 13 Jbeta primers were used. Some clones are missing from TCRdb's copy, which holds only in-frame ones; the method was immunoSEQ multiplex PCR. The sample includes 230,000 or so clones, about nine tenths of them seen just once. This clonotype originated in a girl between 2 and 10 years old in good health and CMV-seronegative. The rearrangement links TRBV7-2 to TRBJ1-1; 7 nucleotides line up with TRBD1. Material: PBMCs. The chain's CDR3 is CASSDRVNTEAFF. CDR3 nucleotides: TGTGCCAGCAGCGACAGGGTCAACACTGAAGCTTTCTTT.